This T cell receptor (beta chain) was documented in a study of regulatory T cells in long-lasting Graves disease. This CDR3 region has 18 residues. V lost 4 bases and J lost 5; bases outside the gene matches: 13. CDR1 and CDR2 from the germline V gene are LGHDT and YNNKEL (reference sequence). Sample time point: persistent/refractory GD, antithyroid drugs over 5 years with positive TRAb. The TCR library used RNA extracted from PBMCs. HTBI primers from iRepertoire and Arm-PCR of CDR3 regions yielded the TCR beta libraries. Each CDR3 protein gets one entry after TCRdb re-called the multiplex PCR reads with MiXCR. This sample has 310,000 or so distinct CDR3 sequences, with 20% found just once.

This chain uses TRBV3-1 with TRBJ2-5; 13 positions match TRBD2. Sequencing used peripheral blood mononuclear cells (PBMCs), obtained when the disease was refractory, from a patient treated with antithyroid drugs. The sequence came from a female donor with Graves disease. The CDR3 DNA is TGTGCCAGCAGCCTCCGACTAGCGGGAGGTGTATTATCGGAGACCCAGTACTTC. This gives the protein CASSLRLAGGVLSETQYF.